This TCR beta chain was identified in a study of cytomegalovirus exposure and HLA in healthy donors. PCR primers comprised 60 Vbeta and 13 Jbeta primers. Sequencing used immunoSEQ multiplex PCR; TCRdb keeps in-frame clones, though not all of them. The table for this sample gives tens of thousands of clones. Trimming stripped 10 bases from V and 2 bases from J, with 14 bases between. CDR1 is LGHNA and CDR2 is YSLEER in the germline V gene. CDR3 length: 13 residues. This sequence was found in a woman in her 30s in good health and CMV-seronegative. V and J are TRBV4-3 and TRBJ1-2; D unclear. The material sequenced was PBMCs. CDR3 nucleotides: TGCGCCACCCCGCCGGCGCGGAACTATGGCTACACCTTC. Translation: CATPPARNYGYTF.